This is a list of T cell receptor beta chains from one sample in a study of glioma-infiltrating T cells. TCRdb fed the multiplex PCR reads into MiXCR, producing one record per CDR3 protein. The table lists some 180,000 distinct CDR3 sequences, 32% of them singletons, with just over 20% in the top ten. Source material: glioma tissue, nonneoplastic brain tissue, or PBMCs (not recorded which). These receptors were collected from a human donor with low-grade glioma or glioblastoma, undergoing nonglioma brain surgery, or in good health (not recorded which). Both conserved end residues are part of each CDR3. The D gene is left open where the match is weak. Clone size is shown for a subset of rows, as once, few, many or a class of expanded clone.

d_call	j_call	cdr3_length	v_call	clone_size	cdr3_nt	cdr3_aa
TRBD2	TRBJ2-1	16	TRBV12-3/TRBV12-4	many	TGTGCCAGCAGTTCTCCCGGGACTAGCGGGAACGATGAGCAGTTCTTC	CASSSPGTSGNDEQFF
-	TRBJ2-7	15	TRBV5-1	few	TGCGCCAGCAGCTTGGGAGACAGGAGCTCCTACGAGCAGTACTTC	CASSLGDRSSYEQYF
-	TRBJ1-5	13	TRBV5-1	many	TGCGCCAGCAGTTCGTTCGGGCCACAGCCCCAGCATTTT	CASSSFGPQPQHF
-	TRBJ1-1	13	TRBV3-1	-	TGTGCCAGCATCCAAGGGGGTGCGGCTGAAGCTTTCTTT	CASIQGGAAEAFF
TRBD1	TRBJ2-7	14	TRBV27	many	TGTGCCAGCAGTTCGGGACAGGGGATTTACGAGCAGTACTTC	CASSSGQGIYEQYF
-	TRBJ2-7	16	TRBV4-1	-	TGCGCCAGCAGCCCCCACCCCAAGGGCTCCTCCTACGAGCAGTACTTC	CASSPHPKGSSYEQYF
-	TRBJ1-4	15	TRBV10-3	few	TGTGCCATCAGTGAGAACGGTCCCGTTAATGAAAAACTGTTTTTT	CAISENGPVNEKLFF
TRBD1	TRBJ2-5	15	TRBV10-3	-	TGTGCCATCAGAGGGGACAGGGGGGACCAAGAGACCCAGTACTTC	CAIRGDRGDQETQYF
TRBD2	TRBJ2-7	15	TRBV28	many	TGTGCCAGCAGAGGGGGACTAGCTATCTCCTACGAGCAGTACTTC	CASRGGLAISYEQYF
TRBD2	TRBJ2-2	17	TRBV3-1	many	TGTGCCAGCAGCCACATAGCGGGAGGGAGCGGCACCGGGGAGCTGTTTTTT	CASSHIAGGSGTGELFF
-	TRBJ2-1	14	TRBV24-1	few	TGTGCCACCAGTGACCCCGCCGGACACAATGAGCAGTTCTTC	CATSDPAGHNEQFF